This T cell receptor (beta chain) emerged from a study of blood T cell repertoires in COVID-19. Study summary: Spain, Italy and the United States supplied samples that represented acute and convalescent COVID-19. PBMCs, B-cell-depleted T cells, or T cells provided the cDNA or gDNA that made up the material.

This clone occurred once. In the source study's methods: Nucleated cell counts were estimated from reference gene primer amplification. TCRdb keeps only in-frame clones here, not all; method: immunoSEQ multiplex PCR. V, J and clone size are taken as reported in that table, and D and trimming were inferred from the DNA itself. The data contain under 150,000 clones, roughly 90% of them singletons. V dropped 5 bases and J dropped 0; count of bases not matched to a gene: 10. The CDR3 is 18 residues long. The germline V gene encodes CDR1 SGHNT and CDR2 YENEEA. The receptor comes from a human donor in a cohort sampled during active COVID-19. V and J are TRBV11-3 and TRBJ2-1; 10 bases align to TRBD2. The sequencing input was peripheral blood. The CDR3 DNA is TGTGCCAGCAGCCAAAAAGGAGCGGGAGGGGGCTCCTACAATGAGCAGTTCTTC. As protein: CASSQKGAGGGSYNEQFF.